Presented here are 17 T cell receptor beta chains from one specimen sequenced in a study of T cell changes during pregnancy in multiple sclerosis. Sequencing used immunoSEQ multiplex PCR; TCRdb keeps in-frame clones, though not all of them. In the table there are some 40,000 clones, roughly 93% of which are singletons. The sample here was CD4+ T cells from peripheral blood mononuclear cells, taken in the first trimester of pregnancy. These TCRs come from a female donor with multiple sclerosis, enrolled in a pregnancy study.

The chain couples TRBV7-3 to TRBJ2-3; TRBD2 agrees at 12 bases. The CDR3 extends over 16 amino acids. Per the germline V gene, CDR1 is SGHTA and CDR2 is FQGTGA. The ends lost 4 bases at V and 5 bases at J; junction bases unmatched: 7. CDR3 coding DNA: TGTGCCAGCAGCTCTAGACTAGCGGGAGTTGGAGATACGCAGTATTTT. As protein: CASSSRLAGVGDTQYF.

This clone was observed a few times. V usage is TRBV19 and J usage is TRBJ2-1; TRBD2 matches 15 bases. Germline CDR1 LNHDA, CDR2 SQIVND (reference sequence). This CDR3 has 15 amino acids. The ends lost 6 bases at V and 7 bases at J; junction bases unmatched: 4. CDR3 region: CASRIGLAGGNEQFF. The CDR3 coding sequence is TGTGCCAGTAGAATCGGACTAGCGGGGGGGAATGAGCAGTTCTTC.

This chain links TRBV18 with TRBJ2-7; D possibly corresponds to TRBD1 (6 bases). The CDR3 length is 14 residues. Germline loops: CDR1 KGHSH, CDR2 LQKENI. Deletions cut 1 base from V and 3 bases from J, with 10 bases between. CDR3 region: CASSPQGEGYEQYF. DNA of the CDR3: TGTGCCAGCTCACCACAGGGGGAAGGCTACGAGCAGTACTTC.

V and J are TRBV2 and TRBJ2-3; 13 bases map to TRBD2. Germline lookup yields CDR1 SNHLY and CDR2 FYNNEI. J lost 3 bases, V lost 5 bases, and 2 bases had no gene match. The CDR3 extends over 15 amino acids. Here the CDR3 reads CASSKLAGGTDTQYF. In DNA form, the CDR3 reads TGTGCCAGCAGTAAACTAGCGGGGGGGACAGATACGCAGTATTTT.

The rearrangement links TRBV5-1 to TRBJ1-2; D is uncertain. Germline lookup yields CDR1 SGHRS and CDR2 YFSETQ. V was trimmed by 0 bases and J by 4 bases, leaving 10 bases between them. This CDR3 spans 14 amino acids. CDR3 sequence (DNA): TGCGCCAGCAGCTTGGACGGAGGGAGCTATGGCTACACCTTC. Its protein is CASSLDGGSYGYTF.

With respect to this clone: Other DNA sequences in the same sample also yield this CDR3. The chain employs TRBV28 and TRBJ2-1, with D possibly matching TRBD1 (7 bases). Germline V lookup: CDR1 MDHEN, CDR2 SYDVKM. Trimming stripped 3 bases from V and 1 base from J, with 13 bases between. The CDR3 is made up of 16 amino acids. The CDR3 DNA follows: TGTGCCAGCAGTTTTTACGCAGGGGGGTCCTACAATGAGCAGTTCTTC. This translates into CASSFYAGGSYNEQFF.

The CDR3 here is CATQTGVNNSPLHF. CDR3 sequence (DNA): TGTGCCACCCAGACAGGGGTCAATAATTCACCCCTCCACTTT. The chain has TRBV19 and TRBJ1-6; TRBD1 agrees at 8 bases. The germline CDR1 and CDR2 sequences are LNHDA and SQIVND (reference sequence). The V and J ends lost 10 bases and 5 bases, in that order; junction bases with no gene match: 7. The CDR3 is 14 residues long. Supplemented by reference TRBV19 and TRBJ1-6, the full variable domain reads DGGITQSPKYLFRKEGQNVTLSCEQNLNHDAMYWYRQDPGQGLRLIYYSQIVNDFQKGDIAEGYSVSREKKESFPLTVTSAQKNPTAFYLCATQTGVNNSPLHFGNGTRLTVT.

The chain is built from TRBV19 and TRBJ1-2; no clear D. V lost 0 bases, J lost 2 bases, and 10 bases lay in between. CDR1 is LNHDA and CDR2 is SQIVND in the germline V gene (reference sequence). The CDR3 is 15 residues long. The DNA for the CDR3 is TGTGCCAGTAGTATAGAATTGGTCCAGAACTATGGCTACACCTTC. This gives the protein CASSIELVQNYGYTF. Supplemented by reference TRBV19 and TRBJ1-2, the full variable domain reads DGGITQSPKYLFRKEGQNVTLSCEQNLNHDAMYWYRQDPGQGLRLIYYSQIVNDFQKGDIAEGYSVSREKKESFPLTVTSAQKNPTAFYLCASSIELVQNYGYTFGSGTRLTVV.

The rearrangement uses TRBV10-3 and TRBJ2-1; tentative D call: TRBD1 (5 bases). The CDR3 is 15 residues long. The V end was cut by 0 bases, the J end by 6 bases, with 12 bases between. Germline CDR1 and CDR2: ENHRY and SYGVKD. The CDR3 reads CAISESQQGSNEQFF. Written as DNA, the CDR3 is TGTGCCATCAGTGAGTCCCAGCAGGGTAGCAATGAGCAGTTCTTC.

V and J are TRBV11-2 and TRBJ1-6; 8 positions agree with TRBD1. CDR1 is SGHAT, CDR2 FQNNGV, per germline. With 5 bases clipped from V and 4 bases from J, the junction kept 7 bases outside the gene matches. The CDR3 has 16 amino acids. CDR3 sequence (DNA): TGTGCCAGCAGCAACGAGCGGGACAGGTATAATTCACCCCTCCACTTT. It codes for CASSNERDRYNSPLHF.

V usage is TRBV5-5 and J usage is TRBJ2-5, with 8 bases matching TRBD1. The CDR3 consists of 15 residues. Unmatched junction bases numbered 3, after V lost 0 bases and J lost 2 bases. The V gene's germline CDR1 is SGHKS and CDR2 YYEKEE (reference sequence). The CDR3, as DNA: TGTGCCAGCAGCTTGGGACAGGGGAAACAAGAGACCCAGTACTTC. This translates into CASSLGQGKQETQYF.

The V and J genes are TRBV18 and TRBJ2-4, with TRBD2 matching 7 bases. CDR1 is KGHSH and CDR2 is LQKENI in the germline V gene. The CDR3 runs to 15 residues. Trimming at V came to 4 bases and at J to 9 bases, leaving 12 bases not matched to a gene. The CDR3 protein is CASSRTGGGGGIQYF. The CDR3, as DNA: TGTGCCAGCTCACGCACCGGCGGGGGTGGGGGCATTCAGTACTTC.

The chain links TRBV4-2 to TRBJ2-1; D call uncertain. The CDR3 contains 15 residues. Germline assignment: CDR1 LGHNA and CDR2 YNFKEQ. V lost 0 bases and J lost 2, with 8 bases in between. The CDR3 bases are TGTGCCAGCAGCCAAGAGGCGCGGACCTACAATGAGCAGTTCTTC. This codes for CASSQEARTYNEQFF.

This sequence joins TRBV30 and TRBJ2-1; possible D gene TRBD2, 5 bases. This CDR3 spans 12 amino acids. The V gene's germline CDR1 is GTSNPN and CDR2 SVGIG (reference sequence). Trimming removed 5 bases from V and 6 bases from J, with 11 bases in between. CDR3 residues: CAWSPGGNEQFF. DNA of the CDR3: TGTGCCTGGTCCCCAGGAGGCAATGAGCAGTTCTTC.

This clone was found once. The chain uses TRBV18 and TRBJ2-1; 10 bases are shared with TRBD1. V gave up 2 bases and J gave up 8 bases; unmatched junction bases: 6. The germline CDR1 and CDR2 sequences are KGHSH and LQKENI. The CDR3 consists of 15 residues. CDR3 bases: TGTGCCAGCTCACCAGGGACAGGGGTCAATTATGAGCAGTTCTTC. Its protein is CASSPGTGVNYEQFF.

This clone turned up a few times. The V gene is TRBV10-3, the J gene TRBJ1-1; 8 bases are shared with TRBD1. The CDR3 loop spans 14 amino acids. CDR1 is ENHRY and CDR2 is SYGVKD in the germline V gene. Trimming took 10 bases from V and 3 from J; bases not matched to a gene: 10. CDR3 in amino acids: CATTSGGSDTEAFF. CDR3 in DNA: TGTGCCACAACCTCAGGGGGCTCGGACACTGAAGCTTTCTTT.

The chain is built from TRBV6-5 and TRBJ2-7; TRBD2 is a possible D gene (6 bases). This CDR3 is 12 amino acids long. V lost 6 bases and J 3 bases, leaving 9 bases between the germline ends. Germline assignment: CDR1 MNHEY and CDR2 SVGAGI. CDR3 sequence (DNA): TGTGCCAGCAGCTCGGGGGTCTACGAGCAGTACTTC. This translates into CASSSGVYEQYF.